These T cell receptor beta chains were read from a single sample in a study of blood T cell repertoires in COVID-19. Generated by immunoSEQ multiplex PCR, the TCRdb table keeps only in-frame clones and is missing some. Of some 240,000 clones in the sample, around 81% are singletons; the top ten hold 7.5%. The sequenced sample was peripheral blood. The receptor set was obtained from a woman older than 75 with COVID-19, enrolled during active disease. CDR3s include the opening cysteine and the closing phenylalanine or tryptophan. A D gene is named only where the DNA matches it firmly. Some rows mark clone size as missing; the rest say once, few, many or name a class of expanded clone.

j_call d_call v_call clone_size cdr3_aa cdr3_nt
TRBJ1-5 NA TRBV24-1 NA CATSAEGLAQHF TGTGCCACCAGTGCCGAGGGCCTCGCCCAGCATTTT
TRBJ1-2 NA TRBV7-9 NA CASSLARTVLYGYTF TGTGCCAGCAGCTTAGCCCGGACAGTTCTCTATGGCTACACCTTC
TRBJ2-1 NA TRBV18 NA CASSPTAKADEQFF TGTGCCAGCTCACCAACCGCTAAGGCGGATGAGCAGTTCTTC
TRBJ1-2 TRBD1 TRBV9 NA CASSVGNAGQDYGYTF TGTGCCAGCAGCGTAGGGAACGCGGGACAGGACTATGGCTACACCTTC
TRBJ2-7 NA TRBV7-5 NA CARSPPIGSPGEQYF TGTGCCAGAAGCCCCCCGATAGGCAGTCCGGGAGAGCAGTACTTC
TRBJ1-2 TRBD1 TRBV2 once CASSGQGANYGYTF TGTGCCAGCAGTGGACAGGGGGCCAACTATGGCTACACCTTC
TRBJ2-1 NA TRBV2 few CASSEKVWGDEQFF TGTGCCAGCAGTGAGAAAGTTTGGGGGGATGAGCAGTTCTTC
TRBJ1-6 NA TRBV25-1 few CASSRPGYGVDDSPLHF TGTGCCAGCTCACGTCCCGGTTACGGGGTCGACGATTCACCCCTCCACTTT
TRBJ1-2 NA TRBV3-1/TRBV3-2 NA CASSHSSRPLAGGYTF TGTGCCAGCAGCCATAGTTCGAGACCCCTAGCAGGTGGCTACACCTTC
TRBJ2-3 TRBD2 TRBV15 NA CATSREGLGRAAYF TGTGCCACCAGCAGAGAAGGACTCGGGAGGGCCGCCTATTTT
TRBJ1-4 NA TRBV5-1 NA CASSVDSFNEKLFF TGCGCCAGCAGCGTGGACAGTTTTAATGAAAAACTGTTTTTT
TRBJ1-6 NA TRBV3-1/TRBV3-2 NA CASSQGGISPLHF TGTGCCAGCAGCCAAGGAGGGATCTCACCCCTCCACTTT
TRBJ2-1 TRBD2 TRBV19 once CASSLTASGRRGSGNEQFF TGTGCCAGTAGTTTAACCGCTAGCGGGAGAAGGGGTTCTGGCAATGAGCAGTTCTTC
TRBJ1-2 TRBD1 TRBV7-6 NA CASSLYLSRTGGVGYYGYTF TGTGCCAGCAGCTTATATTTATCCCGGACAGGGGGCGTCGGGTACTATGGCTACACCTTC
TRBJ1-1 NA TRBV2 NA CASSEMALRGSTEAFF TGTGCCAGCAGTGAAATGGCCCTTAGGGGAAGCACTGAAGCTTTCTTT
TRBJ1-1 NA TRBV6-1 once CASSEARGLEAFF TGTGCCAGCAGTGAAGCAAGGGGCCTGGAGGCTTTCTTT
TRBJ1-5 NA TRBV19 NA CASSLTDYSNQPQHF TGTGCCAGTAGCCTAACAGACTATAGCAATCAGCCCCAGCATTTT
TRBJ1-2 TRBD1 TRBV27 few CASSFLSSGGASYGYTF TGTGCCAGCAGTTTTTTATCCTCAGGGGGCGCATCCTATGGCTACACCTTC
TRBJ1-5 NA TRBV19 NA CASSIVEGRRGRPQHF TGTGCCAGTAGTATAGTGGAGGGGCGGCGGGGTCGGCCCCAGCATTTT
TRBJ1-1 NA TRBV19 NA CASSIFEGATEAFF TGTGCCAGTAGTATTTTTGAAGGGGCAACTGAAGCTTTCTTT
TRBJ1-5 NA TRBV6-5 NA CASTQFVGGNQPQHF TGTGCCAGCACCCAATTCGTCGGGGGCAATCAGCCCCAGCATTTT
TRBJ2-1 TRBD2 TRBV19 NA CASSIGRLAVSSYNEQFF TGTGCCAGTAGTATAGGAAGACTAGCGGTTAGCTCCTACAATGAGCAGTTCTTC
TRBJ2-5 TRBD1 TRBV18 NA CASSAAGGEETQYF TGTGCCAGCTCAGCCGCAGGGGGCGAAGAGACCCAGTACTTC
TRBJ1-2 NA TRBV3-1/TRBV3-2 NA CASSPGGKHPGDGYTF TGTGCCAGCAGCCCGGGTGGGAAACACCCAGGGGATGGCTACACCTTC
TRBJ2-3 TRBD2 TRBV28 NA CASSAGGPGTDTQYF TGTGCCAGCAGCGCGGGAGGGCCGGGGACAGATACGCAGTATTTT
TRBJ1-2 TRBD1 TRBV4-1 NA CASSLAPGQGVGYTF TGCGCCAGCAGTCTAGCGCCCGGACAGGGGGTAGGCTACACCTTC
TRBJ1-3 NA TRBV5-6 once CASSLPGPTSGNTIYF TGTGCCAGCAGCTTGCCAGGCCCGACGTCTGGAAACACCATATATTTT
TRBJ1-1 NA TRBV9 NA CASSVGTRNTEAFF TGTGCCAGCAGCGTAGGGACAAGGAACACTGAAGCTTTCTTT
TRBJ1-3 TRBD1 TRBV18 NA CASSPQQGAPGNTIYF TGTGCCAGCTCACCACAGCAGGGGGCGCCTGGAAACACCATATATTTT
TRBJ2-5 TRBD1 TRBV7-2 NA CASSTGGSQETQYF TGTGCCAGCAGCACAGGGGGGTCCCAAGAGACCCAGTACTTC
TRBJ2-5 TRBD2 TRBV2 NA CASILAGHRGETQYF TGTGCCAGCATACTAGCGGGGCACCGGGGAGAGACCCAGTACTTC
TRBJ1-2 TRBD1 TRBV14 NA CASSQDRGAYGYTF TGTGCCAGCAGCCAAGACAGGGGGGCCTATGGCTACACCTTC
TRBJ2-5 TRBD1 TRBV5-1 NA CASSFGQAKETQYF TGCGCCAGCAGCTTCGGACAGGCGAAAGAGACCCAGTACTTC
TRBJ1-5 TRBD1 TRBV19 few CASSIVLSTGFGNQPQHF TGTGCCAGTAGTATCGTCCTCTCGACAGGGTTTGGCAATCAGCCCCAGCATTTT
TRBJ1-1 NA TRBV6-6 NA CASEGHMNTEAFF TGTGCCAGCGAAGGACATATGAACACTGAAGCTTTCTTT
TRBJ2-3 TRBD1 TRBV11-2 once CASSLRQGKDTQYF TGTGCCAGCAGCTTACGACAGGGTAAAGATACGCAGTATTTT
TRBJ1-1 NA TRBV5-1 once CASSFRVAAEAFF TGCGCCAGCAGCTTTCGGGTGGCTGCCGAAGCTTTCTTT
TRBJ1-6 NA TRBV7-3 NA CASSLTSQGISPLHF TGTGCCAGCAGCTTAACGAGTCAGGGCATCTCACCCCTCCACTTT
TRBJ1-4 NA TRBV6-1 NA CASSERQGMELFF TGTGCCAGCAGTGAAAGGCAGGGGATGGAACTGTTTTTT
TRBJ1-2 NA TRBV18 NA CASSPGSYYTF TGTGCCAGCTCCCCGGGATCATACTACACCTTC
TRBJ2-3 TRBD1 TRBV18 NA CASSIGTGEGTQYF TGTGCCAGCTCAATTGGGACAGGGGAAGGTACGCAGTATTTT
TRBJ1-2 TRBD1 TRBV5-1 NA CASNQGDRTYGYTF TGCGCCAGCAACCAGGGGGACAGAACCTATGGCTACACCTTC
TRBJ1-1 NA TRBV6-5 NA CASSYAGPSTEAFF TGTGCCAGCAGTTATGCGGGGCCCAGCACGGAAGCTTTCTTT
TRBJ2-1 TRBD2 TRBV11-1 NA CASSFSTSGGNEQFF TGTGCCAGCAGCTTTTCGACTAGCGGGGGCAATGAGCAGTTCTTC
TRBJ1-5 NA TRBV7-8 NA CASSLMGGGQPQHF TGTGCCAGCAGCTTAATGGGGGGAGGACAGCCCCAGCATTTT
TRBJ1-1 TRBD1 TRBV7-2 NA CASSPDRGVSEAFF TGTGCCAGCAGTCCTGACAGGGGAGTCTCTGAAGCTTTCTTT
TRBJ2-1 NA TRBV5-6 NA CASSLAGLPNEQFF TGTGCCAGCAGCTTGGCCGGACTGCCCAATGAGCAGTTCTTC